This T cell receptor beta chain is drawn from a study of graft-versus-host responses after intestinal transplantation. Study details: For approximately three years after anti-thymocyte globulin induction, all recipients took tacrolimus and steroids.

Method: immunoSEQ multiplex PCR; TCRdb's copy keeps in-frame clones and lacks some. Of 96,000 or so clones listed, roughly 90% are singletons. As concerns this clone: Its antigen is still unknown.

Study-wide findings and caveats: Marrow from the recipient contained GvH clones, some of which had appeared first in ileum or blood. Declines in HvG clones occurring early post-transplant were associated with peak circulating GvH clone levels.

The CDR3 is 15 amino acids. The germline V gene has CDR1 KGHSH and CDR2 LQKENI. J lost 6 bases, V lost 6 bases, and 7 bases had no gene match. This TCR was sampled from a human donor who received an intestinal transplant. Sequencing was performed on unstimulated CD4+ T cells sorted from spleen or lymph node cells, taken before intestinal transplant. The chain employs TRBV18 and TRBJ1-6; 8 bases are a match to TRBD1. CDR3 sequence reads: CASSPDRAFNSPLHF. The CDR3 DNA is TGTGCCAGCTCCCCGGACAGGGCATTTAATTCACCCCTCCACTTT.